This record looks at one T cell receptor (beta chain) sequence and its context. Its target is unknown. These data belong to a study of T cell responses to AZD1222 COVID-19 vaccine. About the research overall: Researchers grouped second doses given at about 4 or about 12 weeks into one pool. Study-wide results and limits: Mostly white British, mostly female donors; authors suggested clonal diversity may be underestimated. The study found Spike-specific TCR breadth and depth rose after two AZD1222 doses. Repertoires were obtained solely post-peak T cell response.

V lost 0 bases and J lost 4, with 8 bases in between. CDR1 is SGDLS, CDR2 YYNGEE, per germline. The CDR3 length is 13 residues. The data were produced by immunoSEQ multiplex PCR, yet TCRdb's version contains in-frame clones alone and is incomplete. The sample holds around 96,000 clones, roughly 90% seen once. Sequencing used peripheral blood, obtained on day 0 of AZD1222 vaccination. The chain combines TRBV9 with TRBJ2-7; D remains unclear. This clonotype was sampled from an adult in good health. In nucleotides, the CDR3 is TGTGCCAGCAGCGTAGAATACCCATACGAGCAGTACTTC. Translating it yields CASSVEYPYEQYF. The full variable domain, completed using reference TRBV9 and TRBJ2-7, is DSGVTQTPKHLITATGQRVTLRCSPRSGDLSVYWYQQSLDQGLQFLIQYYNGEERAKGNILERFSAQQFPDLHSELNLSSLELGDSALYFCASSVEYPYEQYFGPGTRLTVT.